This TCR beta chain derives from a study of cytomegalovirus exposure and HLA in healthy donors. Researchers ran the PCR with 60 Vbeta and 13 Jbeta primers. The data were produced by immunoSEQ multiplex PCR, yet TCRdb's version contains in-frame clones alone and is incomplete. The sample consists of 150,000 to 200,000 clones, more than 60% of them appearing once. Note on this clone: Its antigen is not identified.

Overall study findings and caveats: Earlier results showed most TCR beta V segments being productive about 87% or about 30% of the time. Researchers catalogued about 160 TCR beta chains as cytomegalovirus-associated.

The ends were cut back, 6 bases at V and 4 bases at J, with 13 bases in the middle. The CDR3 has 13 residues. Germline CDR1 reads MDHEN; CDR2 reads SYDVKM. The chain joins TRBV28 to TRBJ2-7; D not resolved. The origin of this receptor is a male donor in good health and CMV-seronegative. The source material was PBMCs. CDR3: CASRKTAVYEQYF. Here the CDR3 DNA reads TGTGCCAGCAGAAAAACCGCGGTTTACGAGCAGTACTTC.